What follows are 28 T cell receptor beta chains derived from one specimen sequenced in a study of beta chain features in type 1 diabetes. Investigators reverse transcribed all isolated RNA, so they sequenced expressed TCRB transcripts. TCRdb's table, derived via immunoSEQ multiplex PCR, lists solely in-frame clones and lacks some. The sample holds approximately 330,000 clones, roughly 9.6% seen once. Sequencing was performed on naive CD4+ T cells from blood. These receptors all come from a woman aged 25 to 39 in good health.

This CDR3 reads CASSFPGAGENIQYF. The CDR3 region has the DNA TGTGCCAGCAGCTTTCCAGGGGCAGGCGAAAACATTCAGTACTTC. The V gene is TRBV7-9, the J gene TRBJ2-4; weak D call: TRBD1 (6 bases). CDR1 SEHNR and CDR2 FQNEAQ come from the germline V gene (reference sequence). The CDR3 is made up of 15 amino acids. Trimming left V 3 bases short and J 5 bases short, with 14 bases between.

The sample holds a few counts of this clone. The genes are TRBV27 and TRBJ2-2, with a possible D match to TRBD1 (6 bases). Trimming removed 2 bases at V and 6 bases at J, with 13 bases between. Germline CDR1 reads MNHEY; CDR2 reads SMNVEV (reference sequence). This CDR3 is built from 15 residues. The CDR3 DNA reads TGTGCCAGCAGTTTAAGTGGACAGATCGCCGGGGAGCTGTTTTTT. Amino acid sequence: CASSLSGQIAGELFF.

The chain is built from TRBV7-2 and TRBJ1-5; D may be TRBD1 (5 bases). This CDR3 comprises 15 residues. V was cut by 4 bases and J by 7 bases, with 17 bases left in between. Per germline, CDR1 SGHTA and CDR2 FQGNSA. The CDR3, as DNA: TGTGCCAGCAGCTCCCAACTAGCGGGGGTGCAGCCCCAGCATTTT. This gives the protein CASSSQLAGVQPQHF. Full variable domain (rest looked up from reference TRBV7-2 and TRBJ1-5): GAGVSQSPSNKVTEKGKDVELRCDPISGHTALYWYRQSLGQGLEFLIYFQGNSAPDKSGLPSDRFSAERTGGSVSTLTIQRTQQEDSAVYLCASSSQLAGVQPQHFGDGTRLSIL.

The chain combines TRBV28 with TRBJ1-2, with D possibly matching TRBD1 (5 bases). Trimming left V 1 base short and J 6 bases short, with 9 bases between. Germline V CDR1 and CDR2: MDHEN, SYDVKM. The CDR3 spans 13 residues. The CDR3 region has the DNA TGTGCCAGCAGTTTATTCTCCAGGGATGGCTACACCTTC. Protein product: CASSLFSRDGYTF.

The rearrangement uses TRBV28 and TRBJ2-5; weak D call: TRBD1 (6 bases). With 6 bases removed from V and 5 bases from J, the gap between germline ends came to 13 bases. The CDR3 has 13 residues. Germline assignment: CDR1 MDHEN and CDR2 SYDVKM. The CDR3 coding sequence is TGTGCCAGCAGGACACAGGGTCGGGAGACCCAGTACTTC. Encoded protein: CASRTQGRETQYF.

A few counts support this clone. The rearrangement joins TRBV6-6 to TRBJ2-6; the match to TRBD1 covers 7 bases. CDR1 MNHNY and CDR2 SVGAGI come from the germline V gene (reference sequence). The CDR3 is 16 amino acids. Trimming cost V 4 bases and J 2 bases; bases outside gene matches: 5. CDR3 loop: CASSSLTGAGANVLTF. The CDR3 region has the DNA TGTGCCAGCAGTTCTCTTACAGGGGCTGGGGCCAACGTCCTGACTTTC.

The rearrangement joins TRBV21-1 to TRBJ2-7; the table's D call, TRBD2, was not checked against the DNA. TRBV21-1 is a documented pseudogene. The CDR3 runs to 16 residues. The CDR3 reads CASSKAPSGTSYEQYF. The CDR3 coding sequence is TGTGCCAGCAGCAAGGCTCCTAGCGGGACATCCTACGAGCAGTACTTC.

This chain connects TRBV30 to TRBJ2-7, with D possibly matching TRBD2 (5 bases). The germline V gene encodes CDR1 GTSNPN and CDR2 SVGIG (reference sequence). This CDR3 contains 13 residues. The V and J ends lost 2 bases and 2 bases respectively, with 10 bases between them. The CDR3 region is CAWSYTGTYEQYF. CDR3 DNA sequence: TGTGCCTGGAGTTATACCGGGACCTACGAGCAGTACTTC.

This clone has only a few counts. The chain uses TRBV5-6 and TRBJ2-7; D remains unclear. CDR1 SGHDT and CDR2 YYEEEE come from the germline V gene. The CDR3 sequence is 11 residues long. With 1 base removed from V and 6 bases from J, the gap between germline ends came to 5 bases. The CDR3 spells CASSLSSEQYF. Here the CDR3 DNA reads TGTGCCAGCAGCTTGTCATCCGAGCAGTACTTC.

The CDR3 DNA sequence: TGTGCCAGCAGCTTGGTTAGCGGGAGATTTTCGAGTGAGCAGTTCTTC. Translating gives CASSLVSGRFSSEQFF. The chain links TRBV7-2 to TRBJ2-1; 9 nucleotides match TRBD2. J lost 9 bases, V lost 3 bases, and 12 bases had no gene match. The CDR3 runs to 16 residues. CDR1 is SGHTA and CDR2 is FQGNSA in the germline V gene.

This clone was counted a few times. At the DNA level, this CDR3 is encoded by other sequences in the same sample as well. The chain combines TRBV28 with TRBJ1-4, with 9 bases identical to TRBD1. Germline V gene sequence: CDR1 MDHEN, CDR2 SYDVKM. There are 14 residues in the CDR3. Trimming at V came to 4 bases and at J to 4 bases, leaving 1 base not matched to a gene. The CDR3 here is CASSSGQGNEKLFF. Written as DNA, the CDR3 is TGTGCCAGCAGTTCGGGACAGGGTAATGAAAAACTGTTTTTT.

This clone was seen only a few times. This chain uses TRBV18 with TRBJ1-1; TRBD1 matches at 8 bases. CDR3 size: 13 residues. After removal of 3 bases from V and 5 bases from J, the junction contained 2 bases not matched to a gene. Germline V gives CDR1 KGHSH, CDR2 LQKENI. DNA for the CDR3: TGTGCCAGCTCACCGGGACAGGTGACTGAAGCTTTCTTT. Translating it yields CASSPGQVTEAFF.

The rearrangement joins TRBV4-3 to TRBJ2-5; possible D gene TRBD2, 6 bases. The better agreement between TRBJ2-7 and the DNA end casts doubt on the J call. The CDR3 has 15 residues. Germline CDR1 is LGHNA and CDR2 is YSLEER. The CDR3 nucleotides are TGCGCCAGCAGCCAAGTTTTAGCGGTAGCCTACGAGCAGTACTTC. Its translation: CASSQVLAVAYEQYF.

This clone was found a few times. This chain connects TRBV19 to TRBJ2-5; TRBD1 is a possible D gene (5 bases). Looked up from germline, CDR1 is LNHDA and CDR2 is SQIVND (reference sequence). The V end lost 5 bases, the J end lost 5 bases, and 21 bases lay between the germline ends. The CDR3 is 16 residues long. The CDR3 sequence: CASSPLGPSLGETQYF. The CDR3 DNA follows: TGTGCCAGTAGTCCCTTGGGGCCATCCCTAGGGGAGACCCAGTACTTC. The full variable domain, its missing parts supplied by reference TRBV19 and TRBJ2-5, is DGGITQSPKYLFRKEGQNVTLSCEQNLNHDAMYWYRQDPGQGLRLIYYSQIVNDFQKGDIAEGYSVSREKKESFPLTVTSAQKNPTAFYLCASSPLGPSLGETQYFGPGTRLLVL.

This clone came up a few times. The chain joins TRBV28 to TRBJ2-1, with TRBD2 matching over 14 bases. J lost 10 bases, V lost 1 base, and 12 bases had no gene match. This CDR3 spans 18 amino acids. Germline V gene sequence: CDR1 MDHEN, CDR2 SYDVKM. The CDR3 nucleotides read TGTGCCAGCAGTTTATCCCCCGGGACTAGCGGGAGTCCTAGGGAGCAGTTCTTC. Amino acids: CASSLSPGTSGSPREQFF.

In its sample, this clone was seen a few times. The chain recombines TRBV6-6 with TRBJ2-7, with TRBD1 matching 7 bases. Germline trimming cut 2 bases from V and 5 bases from J; bases unmatched to any gene: 9. This CDR3 is 15 amino acids long. Germline V gene data show CDR1 as MNHNY and CDR2 as SVGAGI (reference sequence). As DNA, the CDR3 is TGTGCCAGCAGTTACGGGAAAGGGGGCATCGACGAGCAGTACTTC. Its translation is CASSYGKGGIDEQYF.

This clone has more than one count but fewer than ten. The chain carries TRBV7-9 and TRBJ2-4; 8 bases fit TRBD1. This CDR3 is 17 amino acids long. Per germline, CDR1 SEHNR and CDR2 FQNEAQ (reference sequence). Trimming took 3 bases from V and 0 from J; bases not matched to a gene: 7. CDR3 sequence reads: CASSFYGQGKAKNIQYF. CDR3 in DNA: TGTGCCAGCAGCTTCTATGGACAGGGAAAAGCCAAAAACATTCAGTACTTC. Full variable domain (remainder filled in from reference TRBV7-9 and TRBJ2-4): DTGVSQNPRHKITKRGQNVTFRCDPISEHNRLYWYRQTLGQGPEFLTYFQNEAQLEKSRLLSDRFSAERPKGSFSTLEIQRTEQGDSAMYLCASSFYGQGKAKNIQYFGAGTRLSVL.

This chain joins TRBV5-1 and TRBJ2-7, with 8 bases identical to TRBD2. CDR1 and CDR2 from the germline V gene are SGHRS and YFSETQ. The CDR3 has 17 residues. Trimming at V came to 3 bases and at J to 6 bases, leaving 17 bases not matched to a gene. CDR3 DNA sequence: TGCGCCAGCAGCTCCCAGGTCAGCGGGAGAACGTGGGGCGAGCAGTACTTC. Protein product: CASSSQVSGRTWGEQYF.

This clone was picked up a small number of times. The rearrangement uses TRBV6-4 and TRBJ2-3; 9 nucleotides agree with TRBD2. Germline CDR1 is MRHNA and CDR2 is SNTAGT. V dropped 6 bases and J dropped 4; count of bases not matched to a gene: 5. The CDR3 length is 14 residues. CDR3 in DNA: TGTGCCAGCAGCACCGTAGCGGGAGCAGATACGCAGTATTTT. As protein: CASSTVAGADTQYF.

The chain recombines TRBV18 with TRBJ1-5, with TRBD1 identical over 8 bases. This CDR3 contains 13 residues. With 5 bases clipped from V and 6 bases from J, the junction kept 3 bases outside the gene matches. Germline V gene sequence: CDR1 KGHSH, CDR2 LQKENI. The DNA for the CDR3 is TGTGCCAGCTCAGAGGACAGGGTTCAGCCCCAGCATTTT. Protein sequence: CASSEDRVQPQHF.

This clone came up a few times. This rearrangement joins TRBV12-5 to TRBJ2-7; maybe TRBD2 (6 bases). The V end lost 6 bases, the J end lost 1 base, and 13 bases lay between the germline ends. CDR1 and CDR2 (germline): LGHNT, FRNRAP. The CDR3 has 14 residues. The CDR3 DNA is TGTGCTAGTGGATTTCTCGGAGGGTCCTACGAGCAGTACTTC. Translating gives CASGFLGGSYEQYF.

V gene TRBV4-3 combines with J gene TRBJ1-2; 10 bases match TRBD1. The CDR3 sequence is 15 residues long. Germline loops: CDR1 LGHNA, CDR2 YSLEER. V shed 5 bases and J 2 bases; nucleotides not matched to a gene: 5. CDR3 amino acids: CASSARTGGNYGYTF. The DNA for the CDR3 is TGCGCCAGCAGCGCCCGGACAGGGGGAAACTATGGCTACACCTTC.

The V call is TRBV30, the J call TRBJ2-1; 7 positions match TRBD2. This CDR3 region has 12 residues. After removal of 5 bases from V and 14 bases from J, the junction contained 12 bases not matched to a gene. The germline V gene encodes CDR1 GTSNPN and CDR2 SVGIG (reference sequence). For the CDR3, the DNA is TGTGCCTGGGGTCTAGGCGGGAGAAAGGAGTTCTTC. Translating it yields CAWGLGGRKEFF.

This clone has just a few counts. This chain joins TRBV27 and TRBJ2-1, with 11 bases lining up with TRBD2. CDR3 length equals 14 residues. Germline lookup yields CDR1 MNHEY and CDR2 SMNVEV (reference sequence). The V gene end was trimmed by 2 bases and the J gene end by 8 bases; junction bases not matched to a gene: 2. CDR3 in amino acids: CASSLVLAGDEQFF. CDR3 coding DNA: TGTGCCAGCAGTTTAGTACTAGCGGGAGATGAGCAGTTCTTC.

The V call is TRBV10-3, the J call TRBJ2-7, with a possible D match to TRBD1 (6 bases). The germline V gene has CDR1 ENHRY and CDR2 SYGVKD. Trimming pared 10 bases from V and 4 bases from J, leaving 20 bases between. The CDR3 loop spans 14 amino acids. The CDR3 nucleotides are TGTGCCACCCTGACCTCAGGGGTAGGGTACGAGCAGTACTTC. Its translation: CATLTSGVGYEQYF.

The rearrangement links TRBV28 to TRBJ2-2; tentative D call: TRBD2 (6 bases). CDR3 size: 12 residues. Trimming pared 5 bases from V and 6 bases from J, leaving 7 bases between. Germline CDR1 MDHEN, CDR2 SYDVKM. CDR3 sequence reads: CASSTSPGELFF. The CDR3 DNA sequence: TGTGCCAGCAGTACTAGCCCCGGGGAGCTGTTTTTT.

The rearrangement joins TRBV14 to TRBJ1-2; no firm D call. The CDR3 covers 16 residues. Germline V gene data show CDR1 as SGHDN and CDR2 as FVKESK. V gave up 0 bases and J gave up 1 base, with 12 bases separating them. The CDR3 loop reads CASSQDWNSLNYGYTF. In DNA form, the CDR3 reads TGTGCCAGCAGCCAAGACTGGAACAGCCTTAACTATGGCTACACCTTC.

The rearrangement uses TRBV13 and TRBJ2-7, with TRBD1 identical over 8 bases. There are 15 residues in the CDR3. V lost 5 bases and J lost 1; bases outside the gene matches: 7. The germline V gene encodes CDR1 PRHDT and CDR2 FYEKMQ (reference sequence). CDR3 residues: CASSKDRVGSYEQYF. The CDR3, as DNA: TGTGCCAGCAGCAAGGACAGGGTTGGGTCCTACGAGCAGTACTTC.